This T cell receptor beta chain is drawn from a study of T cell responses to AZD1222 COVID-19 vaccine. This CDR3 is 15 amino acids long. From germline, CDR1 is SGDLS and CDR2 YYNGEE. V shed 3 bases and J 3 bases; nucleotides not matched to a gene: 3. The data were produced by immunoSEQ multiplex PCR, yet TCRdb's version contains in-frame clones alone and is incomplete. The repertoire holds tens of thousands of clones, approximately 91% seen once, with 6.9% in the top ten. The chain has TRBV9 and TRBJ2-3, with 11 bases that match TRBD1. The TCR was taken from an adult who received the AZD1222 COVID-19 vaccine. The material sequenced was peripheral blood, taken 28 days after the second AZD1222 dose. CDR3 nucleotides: TGTGCCAGCAGCGCAGGGACAGGGGGTACAGATACGCAGTATTTT. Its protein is CASSAGTGGTDTQYF.